A single sample is the source of the 8 T cell receptor beta chains below, sequenced in a study of blood T cell repertoires in COVID-19. Method: immunoSEQ multiplex PCR; TCRdb's copy keeps in-frame clones and lacks some. Counted here are hundreds of thousands of clones, more than 80% occurring once; the ten biggest clones make up around 7.5%. Sequencing was carried out using peripheral blood. These receptors all stem from a woman older than 75 with COVID-19, enrolled during active disease.

This chain uses TRBV2 with TRBJ1-6, with D possibly TRBD1 on 6 matching bases. Trimming removed 8 bases from V and 9 bases from J, with 14 bases in between. The CDR3 has 13 amino acids. The germline CDR1 and CDR2 sequences are SNHLY and FYNNEI. The CDR3 sequence: CASRSQGSSPLHF. CDR3 coding DNA: TGTGCCAGCCGGTCGCAGGGGAGTTCACCCCTCCACTTT.

This clone was observed a handful of times. The gene calls are TRBV15 and TRBJ2-7, with a possible D match to TRBD2 (5 bases). Trimming removed 2 bases at V and 4 bases at J, with 9 bases between. The CDR3 has 13 residues. Germline values: CDR1 LNHNV, CDR2 YYDKDF (reference sequence). CDR3 amino acids: CATSRQREYEQYF. The CDR3 DNA reads TGTGCCACCAGCAGACAGAGGGAGTACGAGCAGTACTTC. The entire variable domain, with the rest obtained from reference TRBV15 and TRBJ2-7, is as follows: DAMVIQNPRYQVTQFGKPVTLSCSQTLNHNVMYWYQQKSSQAPKLLFHYYDKDFNNEADTPDNFQSRRPNTSFCFLDIRSPGLGDTAMYLCATSRQREYEQYFGPGTRLTVT.

This clone occurred once. The V call is TRBV9, the J call TRBJ2-5; TRBD1 might be the D (6 bases). Germline values: CDR1 SGDLS, CDR2 YYNGEE. This CDR3 spans 16 amino acids. The ends were cut back, 4 bases at V and 2 bases at J, with 18 bases in the middle. The CDR3, as DNA: TGTGCCAGCAGCCCCGTGGGTGGGGGCGGTCAAGAGACCCAGTACTTC. Its protein is CASSPVGGGGQETQYF.

This rearrangement joins TRBV7-9 to TRBJ1-2; D is perhaps TRBD1 (6 bases). V was shortened by 5 bases and J by 8 bases, with 15 bases between the two germline ends. Germline CDR1 SEHNR, CDR2 FQNEAQ (reference sequence). The CDR3 runs 13 residues. CDR3 sequence reads: CASSPSGVGGYTF. DNA for the CDR3: TGTGCCAGCAGCCCATCAGGGGTAGGGGGCTACACCTTC.

The rearrangement joins TRBV2 to TRBJ2-5; D gene uncertain. V was pared by 4 bases and J by 5 bases, with 5 bases between. This CDR3 contains 11 residues. Germline values: CDR1 SNHLY, CDR2 FYNNEI. The CDR3 nucleotides read TGTGCCAGCAGTGCCGGGGAGACCCAGTACTTC. Translation gives CASSAGETQYF.

The chain employs TRBV9 and TRBJ2-1; the D gene is possibly TRBD2 (6 bases). V shed 0 bases and J shed 5 bases, with 9 bases lying between them. The CDR3 extends over 14 amino acids. Germline V lookup: CDR1 SGDLS, CDR2 YYNGEE. CDR3 sequence: CASSVDSGNNEQFF. The CDR3, as DNA: TGTGCCAGCAGCGTAGATAGCGGAAACAATGAGCAGTTCTTC.

This chain joins TRBV10-3 and TRBJ1-5; TRBD1 aligns across 7 bases. Germline loops: CDR1 ENHRY, CDR2 SYGVKD. V was clipped by 3 bases and J by 6 bases; unmatched bases: 8. There are 15 residues in the CDR3. The CDR3 nucleotides are TGTGCCATCAGTGAAGGGCAGGGGGATGGTCAGCCCCAGCATTTT. Translating gives CAISEGQGDGQPQHF.

V and J are TRBV7-2 and TRBJ2-7, with D perhaps matching TRBD2 (6 bases). V was trimmed by 1 base and J by 0 bases, leaving 10 bases between them. Germline loops: CDR1 SGHTA, CDR2 FQGNSA. The length of the CDR3 is 15 residues. The CDR3 here is CASSLGGVPSYEQYF. The CDR3 DNA reads as TGTGCCAGCAGCTTAGGGGGGGTTCCCTCCTACGAGCAGTACTTC.